These 23 T cell receptor beta chains came from one sample sequenced in a study of blood T cell repertoires in COVID-19. Sequencing used immunoSEQ multiplex PCR; TCRdb keeps in-frame clones, though not all of them. This sample yields 190,000 or so clones, of which around 85% are seen a single time; 9.8% belongs to the top ten. Input material: peripheral blood. Source of these receptors: a woman of 80 years or more with acute or convalescent COVID-19.

This chain connects TRBV5-4 to TRBJ2-3, with 10 nucleotides matching TRBD2. Germline assignment: CDR1 SGHNT and CDR2 YYREEE (reference sequence). This CDR3 spans 16 amino acids. Germline trimming cut 4 bases from V and 0 bases from J; bases unmatched to any gene: 5. The CDR3 region is CASSLGLAASTDTQYF. The CDR3 DNA follows: TGTGCCAGCAGCCTTGGACTAGCGGCTAGCACAGATACGCAGTATTTT. Full variable domain (rest looked up from reference TRBV5-4 and TRBJ2-3): ETGVTQSPTHLIKTRGQQVTLRCSSQSGHNTVSWYQQALGQGPQFIFQYYREEENGRGNFPPRFSGLQFPNYSSELNVNALELDDSALYLCASSLGLAASTDTQYFGPGTRLTVL.

V gene TRBV19 combines with J gene TRBJ2-7; TRBD2 is a possible D gene (5 bases). The germline V and J ends were trimmed by 4 bases and 2 bases, with 15 bases remaining between them. There are 15 residues in the CDR3. CDR1 is LNHDA and CDR2 is SQIVND in the germline V gene (reference sequence). The CDR3 loop is CASSKKVLEAYEQYF. The CDR3 DNA follows: TGTGCCAGTAGTAAGAAGGTACTAGAGGCCTACGAGCAGTACTTC.

The sample holds one count of this clone. This rearrangement joins TRBV19 to TRBJ1-2; a possible D gene is TRBD1 (5 bases). CDR3 length equals 15 residues. CDR1 LNHDA and CDR2 SQIVND come from the germline V gene (reference sequence). Trimming took off 4 bases at V and 5 bases at J, with 17 bases between the two ends. CDR3 sequence: CASSTRGDPLYGYTF. Here the CDR3 DNA reads TGTGCCAGTAGTACCCGGGGGGACCCATTGTATGGCTACACCTTC.

This clone was counted a few times. The chain is built from TRBV14 and TRBJ1-1; possibly TRBD1 for D (5 bases). The ends were cut back, 1 base at V and 5 bases at J, with 8 bases in the middle. Germline V gene sequence: CDR1 SGHDN, CDR2 FVKESK. The CDR3 contains 13 residues. CDR3 region: CASSQGGATEAFF. CDR3 coding DNA: TGTGCCAGCAGCCAAGGGGGCGCGACTGAAGCTTTCTTT.

The gene calls are TRBV11-1 and TRBJ2-7; 10 bases match TRBD1. This CDR3 region has 16 residues. V gave up 1 base and J gave up 4 bases; unmatched junction bases: 7. Germline assignment: CDR1 SGHAT and CDR2 FQDESV (reference sequence). The CDR3 region has the DNA TGTGCCAGCAGCTTAGAACCGGGACAGGGGACGTACGAGCAGTACTTC. Translation: CASSLEPGQGTYEQYF.

This chain uses TRBV10-3 with TRBJ1-5; D not resolved. Trimming shortened V by 3 bases and J by 5 bases, and 8 bases separated the two germline ends. This CDR3 comprises 13 residues. The V gene's germline CDR1 is ENHRY and CDR2 SYGVKD. The DNA for the CDR3 is TGTGCCATCAGTGAAGGTGGAGATCAGCCCCAGCATTTT. It specifies CAISEGGDQPQHF.

V is TRBV19 and J is TRBJ2-5, with D possibly TRBD1 on 6 matching bases. The V end lost 7 bases, the J end lost 1 base, and 25 bases lay between the germline ends. The CDR3 covers 18 residues. Germline values: CDR1 LNHDA, CDR2 SQIVND (reference sequence). CDR3 DNA sequence: TGTGCCAGTAATTTCCTCGAACCCGGGACAACCTCCCAAGAGACCCAGTACTTC. Translation gives CASNFLEPGTTSQETQYF.

The rearrangement links TRBV10-3 to TRBJ2-2; D is possibly TRBD2 (6 bases). V was trimmed by 2 bases and J by 1 base, leaving 8 bases between them. CDR3 length: 15 residues. Germline V gives CDR1 ENHRY, CDR2 SYGVKD. CDR3: CAISERELNTGELFF. In nucleotides, the CDR3 is TGTGCCATCAGTGAGCGGGAGTTGAACACCGGGGAGCTGTTTTTT.

The chain links TRBV10-3 to TRBJ1-5; D is undetermined. V was trimmed by 0 bases and J by 4 bases, leaving 10 bases between them. CDR3 size: 15 residues. In germline, CDR1 is ENHRY, CDR2 SYGVKD. CDR3 loop: CAISESGSTNQPQHF. CDR3 in DNA: TGTGCCATCAGTGAGTCAGGGAGCACTAATCAGCCCCAGCATTTT.

This rearrangement joins TRBV3-1 (or the pseudogene TRBV3-2) to TRBJ2-4; TRBD1 matches at 8 bases. CDR1 is LGHDT, CDR2 YNNKEL, per germline (reference sequence). With 4 bases clipped from V and 0 bases from J, the junction kept 8 bases outside the gene matches. The CDR3 sequence is 17 residues long. The CDR3 is CASSPKTGDVAKNIQYF. CDR3 in DNA: TGTGCCAGCAGCCCAAAGACAGGGGACGTAGCCAAAAACATTCAGTACTTC.

The chain links TRBV5-6 to TRBJ2-1; 14 nucleotides line up with TRBD2. The CDR3 is made up of 16 amino acids. The V gene's germline CDR1 is SGHDT and CDR2 YYEEEE. The V gene end was trimmed by 4 bases and the J gene end by 9 bases; junction bases not matched to a gene: 9. This CDR3 reads CASSPTTSGGAVEQFF. CDR3 coding DNA: TGTGCCAGCAGCCCCACGACTAGCGGGGGGGCCGTTGAGCAGTTCTTC.

V usage is TRBV14 and J usage is TRBJ1-2; TRBD1 might be the D (5 bases). Germline V gene sequence: CDR1 SGHDN, CDR2 FVKESK. V was cut by 0 bases and J by 10 bases, with 12 bases left in between. The CDR3 loop spans 13 amino acids. CDR3 nucleotide sequence: TGTGCCAGCAGCCAAGATAGGGGCAGCCTCTACACCTTC. This sequence encodes CASSQDRGSLYTF.

This rearrangement joins TRBV9 to TRBJ2-5; no reliable D call. The germline V gene has CDR1 SGDLS and CDR2 YYNGEE. V lost 1 base and J lost 0, with 7 bases in between. The CDR3 runs 14 residues. DNA of the CDR3: TGTGCCAGCAGCGTACAGCTAGACCAAGAGACCCAGTACTTC. This encodes CASSVQLDQETQYF.

The V gene is TRBV19, the J gene TRBJ1-4, with D possibly being TRBD1 (6 bases). Trimming removed 4 bases at V and 4 bases at J, with 13 bases between. CDR3 size: 15 residues. Germline loops: CDR1 LNHDA, CDR2 SQIVND (reference sequence). CDR3 loop: CASSSWTALNEKLFF. Here the CDR3 DNA reads TGTGCCAGTAGTAGTTGGACAGCGCTTAATGAAAAACTGTTTTTT.

The gene calls are TRBV19 and TRBJ2-7, with 11 bases aligning to TRBD1. CDR3 length: 15 residues. V lost 3 bases, J lost 3 bases, and 4 bases stayed unmatched. Germline assignment: CDR1 LNHDA and CDR2 SQIVND (reference sequence). CDR3 DNA sequence: TGTGCCAGTAGTATCGGACAGGGGGCAATCTACGAGCAGTACTTC. Translating gives CASSIGQGAIYEQYF.

The chain couples TRBV27 to TRBJ2-3; TRBD1 might be the D (5 bases). The CDR3 is made up of 12 amino acids. Trimming took 4 bases from V and 6 from J, leaving 8 bases between them. Germline CDR1 reads MNHEY; CDR2 reads SMNVEV (reference sequence). The CDR3 bases are TGTGCCAGCAGTTCCTCAGGGGATACGCAGTATTTT. It yields the protein CASSSSGDTQYF.

The chain links TRBV6-6 to TRBJ2-7, with TRBD1 identical over 9 bases. The V gene's germline CDR1 is MNHNY and CDR2 SVGAGI (reference sequence). Losses at the gene ends were 6 bases for V and 3 bases for J; bases not matched to a gene: 6. CDR3 size: 14 residues. This CDR3 reads CASRAGTGRYEQYF. The CDR3 DNA is TGTGCCAGCAGAGCCGGGACAGGGCGCTACGAGCAGTACTTC.

This clone turned up a few times. The chain joins TRBV6-2 or TRBV6-3 to TRBJ2-7; TRBD1 is a possible D gene (6 bases). CDR1 and CDR2 from the germline V gene are MNHEY and SVGEGT. Deletions cut 5 bases from V and 6 bases from J, with 8 bases between. The CDR3 extends over 11 amino acids. CDR3 coding DNA: TGTGCCAGCAGTACAGGGATCGAGCAGTACTTC. Its translation: CASSTGIEQYF.

The genes are TRBV15 and TRBJ1-2; D remains unclear. The CDR3 contains 12 residues. The V end was cut by 0 bases, the J end by 8 bases, with 7 bases between. Germline V gene sequence: CDR1 LNHNV, CDR2 YYDKDF (reference sequence). The CDR3 nucleotides are TGTGCCACCAGCAGAGATCAGTGGGGCTACACCTTC. Its translation is CATSRDQWGYTF. Variable domain in full (rest from reference TRBV15 and TRBJ1-2): DAMVIQNPRYQVTQFGKPVTLSCSQTLNHNVMYWYQQKSSQAPKLLFHYYDKDFNNEADTPDNFQSRRPNTSFCFLDIRSPGLGDTAMYLCATSRDQWGYTFGSGTRLTVV.

The rearrangement joins TRBV5-6 to TRBJ1-2, with D hard to call. The length of the CDR3 is 14 residues. The germline V and J ends were trimmed by 0 bases and 7 bases, with 13 bases remaining between them. CDR1 SGHDT and CDR2 YYEEEE come from the germline V gene. CDR3 coding DNA: TGTGCCAGCAGCTTGGAGGAGGGAAGCTTTGGCTACACCTTC. Amino acids: CASSLEEGSFGYTF.

V is TRBV27 and J is TRBJ2-1; TRBD2 agrees at 11 bases. The CDR3 is 16 amino acids. After removal of 4 bases from V and 4 bases from J, the junction contained 6 bases not matched to a gene. Germline V CDR1 and CDR2: MNHEY, SMNVEV (reference sequence). CDR3 loop: CASSSGSGRAYNEQFF. Written as DNA, the CDR3 is TGTGCCAGCAGTTCCGGTAGCGGGAGGGCTTACAATGAGCAGTTCTTC.

V is TRBV6-5 and J is TRBJ2-3; TRBD2 agrees at 7 bases. The CDR3 sequence is 13 residues long. CDR1 and CDR2 (germline): MNHEY, SVGAGI. CDR3 bases: TGTGCGGGGGGGGATACTAGCACAGATACGCAGTATTTT. This translates into CAGGDTSTDTQYF.

The chain combines TRBV10-1 with TRBJ2-3, with a possible D match to TRBD1 (6 bases). V was shortened by 4 bases and J by 4 bases, with 12 bases between the two germline ends. Germline CDR1 is WNHNN and CDR2 is SYGVQD (reference sequence). The CDR3 spans 14 residues. CDR3 DNA: TGCGCCAGCAGTGGAGGGGGTAGGGCAGATACGCAGTATTTT. This sequence encodes CASSGGGRADTQYF.